This TCR beta chain derives from a study of cytomegalovirus exposure and HLA in healthy donors. Broader study findings: Highly shared variants forming one cluster were likely a sequencing artifact. Later analysis placed DRB1 highest and HLA-C lowest in TCR association rates, which differed by HLA locus. Using a false discovery rate of 0.05, a later analysis showed that roughly 16,000 TCR beta sequences were associated with HLA alleles.

V shed 5 bases, J shed 7 bases, and the junction held 11 bases outside the gene matches. CDR1 LNHDA and CDR2 SQIVND come from the germline V gene (reference sequence). The CDR3 is made up of 16 amino acids. For this clone: Antigen specificity is unknown.

This PCR relied on a set of 60 Vbeta primers and 13 Jbeta primers. The assay was immunoSEQ multiplex PCR, and TCRdb's table has in-frame clones only and misses some. The data show about 140,000 clones, around 80% seen once. The sequenced sample was PBMCs. The chain uses TRBV19 and TRBJ2-2; 9 nucleotides match TRBD2. The clonotype was recovered from a man aged 18 to 35 in good health and CMV-seropositive. CDR3 sequence (DNA): TGTGCCAGTAGTGTTGGGACTAGCTTCGTTATCGGGGAGCTGTTTTTT. Translated: CASSVGTSFVIGELFF.